The clone carrying this T cell receptor (beta chain) was counted a single time. Only in-frame clones appear in the TCRdb table, and some are missing; sequencing was by immunoSEQ multiplex PCR. The sample yields 310,000 or so clones, around 90% seen once. The sample is drawn from a study of blood T cell repertoires in COVID-19. The V end lost 4 bases, the J end lost 0 bases, and 7 bases lay between the germline ends. The germline CDR1 and CDR2 sequences are SGHAT and FQNNGV. CDR3 length: 13 amino acids. This receptor was identified in a man aged 25 to 40 with COVID-19, enrolled during active disease. The chain employs TRBV11-2 and TRBJ2-7; D possibly corresponds to TRBD2 (5 bases). Material: peripheral blood. CDR3 amino acids: CASSWGASYEQYF. The CDR3 region has the DNA TGTGCCAGCAGCTGGGGAGCCTCCTACGAGCAGTACTTC.